There are many counts of the clone carrying this T cell receptor beta chain. Its target is unknown. This sample was taken from a study of T cells in Graves' hyperthyroidism and ophthalmopathy. Study-level findings and limits: Ophthalmopathy was identified by the model a median approximately 6.9 months ahead of onset.

Not enrolled were patients with uncontrolled infection, other autoimmune disease, pregnancy or lactation. Fresh peripheral blood, 7.5 to 10 ml, yielded the PBMCs. The source material, RNA transcripts, was used to amplify TCR beta CDR3 regions. Using the HTBI primer set, a first-round RT-PCR was run on the TCR CDR3. TCRdb reprocessed the multiplex PCR reads with MiXCR, giving one entry per CDR3 protein. The data show approximately 690,000 distinct CDR3 sequences, with less than 25% seen just once and over 30% held by the top ten. The clonotype comes from a man under 40 with Graves' ophthalmopathy. Source material: blood.

The CDR3 bases are TGTGCCAGCAGCTTAGTAGCGGCCGGGTTCTCCTACGAGCAGTACTTC. It codes for CASSLVAAGFSYEQYF. This sequence joins TRBV11-2 and TRBJ2-7; D may be TRBD2 (6 bases). Deletions cut 1 base from V and 0 bases from J, with 13 bases between. Germline V gene data show CDR1 as SGHAT and CDR2 as FQNNGV. This CDR3 region has 16 residues. The full variable domain, its missing parts supplied by reference TRBV11-2 and TRBJ2-7, is EAGVAQSPRYKIIEKRQSVAFWCNPISGHATLYWYQQILGQGPKLLIQFQNNGVVDDSQLPKDRFSAERLKGVDSTLKIQPAKLEDSAVYLCASSLVAAGFSYEQYFGPGTRLTVT.